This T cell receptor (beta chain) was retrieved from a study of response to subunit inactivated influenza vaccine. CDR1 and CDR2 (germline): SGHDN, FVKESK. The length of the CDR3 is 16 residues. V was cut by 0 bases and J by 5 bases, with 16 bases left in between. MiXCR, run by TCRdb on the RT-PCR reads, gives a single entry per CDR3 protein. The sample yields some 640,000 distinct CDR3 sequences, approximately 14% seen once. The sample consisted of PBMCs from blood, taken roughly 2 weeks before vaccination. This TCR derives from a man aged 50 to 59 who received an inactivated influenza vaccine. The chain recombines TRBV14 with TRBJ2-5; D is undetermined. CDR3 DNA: TGTGCCAGCAGCCAAGATAGTTGGGGAATCGGGGAGACCCAGTACTTC. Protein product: CASSQDSWGIGETQYF.